This T cell receptor beta chain was identified in a study of blood T cell repertoires in COVID-19. The CDR3 sequence is 11 residues long. From germline, CDR1 is MNHEY and CDR2 SVGAGI. The V end was cut by 10 bases, the J end by 7 bases, with 13 bases between. Method: immunoSEQ multiplex PCR; TCRdb's copy keeps in-frame clones and lacks some. Here the sample spans fewer than 150,000 clones, 84% being singletons. The chain links TRBV6-5 to TRBJ1-2, with D possibly being TRBD1 (6 bases). Material: PBMCs or T cells enriched from blood (not recorded which). This TCR derives from a man aged 50 to 59 in a cohort exposed to, infected with or recovered from COVID-19 (not recorded which). CDR3 in DNA: TGTGCCACCGGGCAGGGGAGTGGCTACACCTTC. This encodes CATGQGSGYTF.